This T cell receptor (beta chain) comes out of a study of T cell repertoires in urothelial bladder cancer (dated by TCRdb to about 2019). Broadly, across the study: Of the roughly 12 resected lesions, three were clinical stage cT0, three were cTa, three were cT1, and three were cT2 or greater. In the study, clonality of the TCR repertoire in bladder tumors was compared against clonality in benign bladder inflammation. Roughly 12 patients with bladder lesions who were undergoing transurethral resection were prospectively identified. About eleven resected bladder lesions, consisting of urothelial carcinoma (UC+) and benign (UC-) specimens, were examined.

Beyond this particular receptor, the publication reports: The median percentage of tumor infiltrating lymphocytes was about 2% in carcinoma specimens and roughly 11% in benign specimens. Urothelial carcinoma specimens contained fewer T cells than benign specimens, with a median of approximately 5,100 versus 26,000. In carcinoma specimens, one T-cell clone made up as much as 17% of infiltrating lymphocytes, versus 2% in benign specimens.

The TCR beta chain CDR3 region was sequenced with the immunoSEQ assay. Per the original workflow: For every specimen, the T-cell fraction, clonal dominance and maximum TCR clone frequency were calculated. As stored in TCRdb, this immuneACCESS dataset retains in-frame rearrangements with V and J assigned. A fraction of the clones does not appear; measured against another copy, unresolved V genes explain less than half of the discrepancy, and the remainder lacks a known reason. For V, J and clone size, that table is used; D and trimming come from the DNA. Here the sample has about 6,400 clones; 70% to 75% occur a single time. The ten largest make up roughly 12% of the sample. On this clone: What this receptor recognizes is not known. No base quality values were provided; no much bigger clone lies one nucleotide off.

Bladder lesion specimens were obtained at transurethral resection and were stored at -80C. DNA was isolated from the bladder specimens obtained at transurethral resection. V is shortened by 6 bases, J by 0 bases, and the region joining them spans 11 bases. CDR1 is given as MNHEY and CDR2 as SVGAGI, both from the germline V gene. The CDR3 sequence holds 14 residues, the cysteine and phenylalanine included. Just CDR3 DNA is preserved here, 42 bases in frame from base 1. The sequenced sample consisted of tumor-infiltrating cells from bladder cancer. The chain is made from TRBV6-5 and TRBJ1-2, with the D segment identity uncertain. The receptor was derived from a human donor with urothelial carcinoma. The CDR3: CASSRGKTNYGYTF. The DNA is TGTGCCAGCAGCCGAGGGAAAACTAACTATGGCTACACCTTC.